Listed here is a single TCR beta chain. The antigen is not known. This entry belongs to a study of vaccination effects on CD4 cells after COVID-19. The CDR3 runs 12 residues. The germline gives CDR1 LGHDT, CDR2 YNNKEL (reference sequence). V gave up 7 bases and J gave up 2 bases, with 8 bases separating them. Isolation of CD4+ T cells took place after 10 days of culture. Here immunoSEQ multiplex PCR was the method, and the copy in TCRdb shows in-frame clones only, minus some. Counted here are roughly 40,000 clones, 65% to 70% occurring once; the ten biggest clones make up around 3.8%. The chain has TRBV3-1 (or the pseudogene TRBV3-2) and TRBJ1-1; D gene ambiguous. The sample here was CD4+ T cells from PBMCs cultured without peptide, taken before COVID-19 vaccination. The clonotype originates from a human donor who received a COVID-19 vaccine. Here the CDR3 reads CASIATNTEAFF. The DNA of the CDR3 is TGTGCCAGCATCGCGACAAACACTGAAGCTTTCTTT.